This TCR beta chain was captured by sequencing in a study of cytomegalovirus exposure and HLA in healthy donors. Vbeta (60) and Jbeta (13) primers were used in the PCR. Assay used: immunoSEQ multiplex PCR; TCRdb lists only in-frame clones, some missing. The sample contains approximately 100,000 clones, 80% to 90% of which appear only once. V was shortened by 3 bases and J by 4 bases, with 15 bases between the two germline ends. CDR3 length equals 16 residues. In germline, CDR1 is MGHDK, CDR2 SYGVNS. The chain couples TRBV25-1 to TRBJ1-4; a possible D gene is TRBD1 (6 bases). Source material: PBMCs. This receptor was obtained from a woman aged 18-35 years in good health and CMV-seronegative. The CDR3 nucleotides read TGTGCCAGCAGTGAGGGGGCACGGCAGATTAATGAAAAACTGTTTTTT. Protein sequence: CASSEGARQINEKLFF.